This TCR beta chain derives from a study of cytomegalovirus exposure and HLA in healthy donors. Study-wide findings and caveats: Most TCR beta V segments were productive about 87% or about 30% of the time in an earlier analysis. It was reported in a later analysis that an Asian-associated ancestry cluster showed fewer N-insertions than the approximately 700-donor mean. Presence/absence analyses took donor sequencing depth as roughly uniform.

This PCR relied on a set of 60 Vbeta primers and 13 Jbeta primers. In the authors' methods: Later, roughly 80 million unique TCR beta chains were counted in an analysis, and about 10 million of them were shared. Measured with immunoSEQ multiplex PCR; TCRdb has only the in-frame clones, and not every one. Clone size and V and J calls were adopted from that table, with D and trimming inferred from the DNA. The profile shows 140,000 to 150,000 clones, roughly 10% of them singletons. About this clone itself: Its antigen is unknown.

Germline V lookup: CDR1 SGHRS, CDR2 YFSETQ. This CDR3 has 17 residues. Trimming shortened V by 0 bases and J by 2 bases, and 17 bases separated the two germline ends. This receptor was taken from a man aged 45-65 years in good health and CMV-seronegative. The source material was PBMCs. This chain links TRBV5-1 with TRBJ2-5, with D perhaps TRBD2 (6 bases). In nucleotides, the CDR3 is TGCGCCAGCAGCTTGGGGGGTTTGGGGACTTCACAAGAGACCCAGTACTTC. It yields the protein CASSLGGLGTSQETQYF.